Below, 14 T cell receptor beta chains from the same sample are listed, as sequenced in a study of T cell responses to AZD1222 COVID-19 vaccine. Only in-frame clones appear in the TCRdb table, and some are missing; sequencing was by immunoSEQ multiplex PCR. The table shows some 52,000 clones, with approximately 86% occurring only once. Source: peripheral blood, taken 28 days after the second AZD1222 dose. These receptors were obtained from an adult who received the AZD1222 COVID-19 vaccine.

This chain connects TRBV28 to TRBJ2-1; possible D gene TRBD2, 6 bases. Germline V lookup: CDR1 MDHEN, CDR2 SYDVKM. The germline V and J ends were trimmed by 5 bases and 0 bases, with 11 bases remaining between them. The CDR3 length is 15 residues. Written as DNA, the CDR3 is TGTGCCAGCAGTCGGGACTTCAGCTCCTACAATGAGCAGTTCTTC. As protein: CASSRDFSSYNEQFF.

The chain is built from TRBV18 and TRBJ2-3, with D unclear. Germline CDR1 KGHSH, CDR2 LQKENI. The ends were cut back, 5 bases at V and 5 bases at J, with 5 bases in the middle. This CDR3 comprises 11 residues. CDR3: CASSGEDTQYF. DNA of the CDR3: TGTGCCAGCTCAGGTGAAGATACGCAGTATTTT.

The chain recombines TRBV28 with TRBJ2-1, with TRBD1 matching over 8 bases. V lost 6 bases, J lost 0 bases, and 13 bases stayed unmatched. Germline V lookup: CDR1 MDHEN, CDR2 SYDVKM. This CDR3 comprises 18 residues. The CDR3 protein is CASSLDPQGAISYNEQFF. The CDR3 coding sequence is TGTGCCAGCAGCTTAGACCCTCAGGGGGCCATCTCCTACAATGAGCAGTTCTTC.

This rearrangement joins TRBV15 to TRBJ2-1; 8 nucleotides align to TRBD2. The V segment lost 5 bases and the J segment 0 bases; nucleotides outside the gene matches: 9. Germline lookup yields CDR1 LNHNV and CDR2 YYDKDF (reference sequence). There are 17 residues in the CDR3. CDR3 protein: CATSYGGGGTSYNEQFF. The CDR3 bases are TGTGCCACCAGCTACGGGGGGGGAGGAACCTCCTACAATGAGCAGTTCTTC.

The chain couples TRBV30 to TRBJ2-3; a weak D match, TRBD1 (7 bases). The germline V gene encodes CDR1 GTSNPN and CDR2 SVGIG (reference sequence). The CDR3 is 15 amino acids. Trimming left V 2 bases short and J 4 bases short, with 16 bases between. The CDR3 sequence is CAWSRGRGDADTQYF. DNA for the CDR3: TGTGCCTGGAGTCGGGGCAGGGGGGACGCAGATACGCAGTATTTT.

The genes are TRBV7-9 and TRBJ1-3, with 9 nucleotides matching TRBD1. This CDR3 is built from 16 residues. Germline values: CDR1 SEHNR, CDR2 FQNEAQ (reference sequence). The J segment lost 6 bases and the V segment lost 5 bases, leaving 11 bases of the junction unmatched. CDR3 DNA: TGTGCCAGCAGCCCAAAGGGACAGGGCGTCCTAAACACCATATATTTT. Amino acids: CASSPKGQGVLNTIYF.

This rearrangement joins TRBV18 to TRBJ2-1; perhaps TRBD1 as D (5 bases). Trimming stripped 3 bases from V and 8 bases from J, with 17 bases between. The CDR3 runs 15 residues. Germline CDR1 is KGHSH and CDR2 is LQKENI. The chain's CDR3 is CASSPLGEPRDEQFF. DNA of the CDR3: TGTGCCAGCTCACCCCTAGGAGAACCCAGGGATGAGCAGTTCTTC.

This chain connects TRBV7-9 to TRBJ2-1, with D unclear. CDR3 length: 17 residues. From germline, CDR1 is SEHNR and CDR2 FQNEAQ (reference sequence). V lost 7 bases and J lost 6, with 25 bases in between. The CDR3 protein is CASIPVPPAVSPNEQFF. The DNA for the CDR3 is TGTGCCAGCATCCCGGTTCCCCCGGCTGTATCGCCCAATGAGCAGTTCTTC.

The rearrangement links TRBV19 to TRBJ1-1; TRBD1 might be the D (5 bases). Germline V lookup: CDR1 LNHDA, CDR2 SQIVND (reference sequence). The CDR3 is 14 amino acids. V shed 5 bases and J shed 1 base, with 11 bases lying between them. CDR3 amino acids: CASSPGLSNTEAFF. Written as DNA, the CDR3 is TGTGCCAGTAGTCCGGGACTTTCGAACACTGAAGCTTTCTTT. The whole variable domain, remainder taken from reference TRBV19 and TRBJ1-1, is DGGITQSPKYLFRKEGQNVTLSCEQNLNHDAMYWYRQDPGQGLRLIYYSQIVNDFQKGDIAEGYSVSREKKESFPLTVTSAQKNPTAFYLCASSPGLSNTEAFFGQGTRLTVV.

V and J are TRBV5-8 and TRBJ2-2; a possible D gene is TRBD2 (6 bases). The germline gives CDR1 SGHTS, CDR2 YDEGEE. The germline V and J ends were trimmed by 3 bases and 4 bases, with 13 bases remaining between them. The CDR3 sequence is 15 residues long. The CDR3, as DNA: TGTGCCAGCAGCTCCAGGAGGCGGGGCACCGGGGAGCTGTTTTTT. Protein product: CASSSRRRGTGELFF.

The gene calls are TRBV5-1 and TRBJ1-4, with 7 bases matching TRBD1. Looked up from germline, CDR1 is SGHRS and CDR2 is YFSETQ. This CDR3 has 16 amino acids. The junction had 4 bases not matched to a gene; V was cut back by 0 bases and J by 2 bases. Written as DNA, the CDR3 is TGCGCCAGCAGCTTGGAAGGGGGCGGTACTAATGAAAAACTGTTTTTT. Translated, it gives CASSLEGGGTNEKLFF.

The chain combines TRBV19 with TRBJ2-1; D call uncertain. V was clipped by 6 bases and J by 7 bases, with 13 bases between them. The CDR3 runs 13 residues. Germline V gene data show CDR1 as LNHDA and CDR2 as SQIVND (reference sequence). In DNA, the CDR3 is TGTGCCAGTAGCCCCCTGCATCAAAATGAGCAGTTCTTC. This sequence encodes CASSPLHQNEQFF.

This chain uses TRBV9 with TRBJ2-7; D gene ambiguous. The CDR3 is made up of 14 amino acids. The germline V gene encodes CDR1 SGDLS and CDR2 YYNGEE. The V and J ends lost 4 bases and 2 bases respectively, with 13 bases between them. CDR3: CASSRSLGAYEQYF. CDR3 sequence (DNA): TGTGCCAGCAGCCGGTCCCTTGGGGCCTACGAGCAGTACTTC.

The count of this clone is one. The V gene is TRBV5-1, the J gene TRBJ2-5; D not certain. This CDR3 is 11 amino acids long. V shed 1 base and J shed 3 bases, with 1 base lying between them. Germline CDR1 is SGHRS and CDR2 is YFSETQ. The CDR3 DNA reads TGCGCCAGCAGCTTGAAAGAGACCCAGTACTTC. It translates to CASSLKETQYF.